This TCR beta chain is drawn from a study of blood T cell repertoires in COVID-19. Whole-study context: The United States, Italy and Spain supplied acute and convalescent COVID-19 samples.

The CDR3 runs 14 residues. Germline V gene data show CDR1 as MNHEY and CDR2 as SVGAGI. Trimming took off 6 bases at V and 0 bases at J, with 12 bases between the two ends. As processed by the authors: Estimation of nucleated cell counts relied on the amplification of reference gene primers. TCRdb's copy holds only in-frame clones and misses some; the assay was immunoSEQ multiplex PCR. From that table come the V and J calls and clone size; the DNA was used to work out D and trimming. Among around 300,000 clones listed, roughly 90% were seen once. The chain employs TRBV6-5 and TRBJ2-7, with D possibly TRBD2 on 5 matching bases. Sequencing was done on a sample of peripheral blood. This receptor was taken from a man aged 45-60 years with acute or convalescent COVID-19. This CDR3 is CASSQQGSSYEQYF. In DNA, the CDR3 is TGTGCCAGCAGCCAACAAGGGAGCTCCTACGAGCAGTACTTC.